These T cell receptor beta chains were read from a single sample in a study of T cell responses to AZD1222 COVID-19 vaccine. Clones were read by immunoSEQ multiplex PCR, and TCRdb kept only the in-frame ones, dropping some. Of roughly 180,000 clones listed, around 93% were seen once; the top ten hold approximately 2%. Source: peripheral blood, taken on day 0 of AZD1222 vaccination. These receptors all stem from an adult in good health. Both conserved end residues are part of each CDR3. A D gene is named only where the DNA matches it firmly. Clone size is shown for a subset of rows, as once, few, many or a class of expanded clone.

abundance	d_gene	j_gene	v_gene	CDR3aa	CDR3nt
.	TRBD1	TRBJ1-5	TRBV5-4	CASSLAGGNQPQHF	TGTGCCAGCAGCTTGGCAGGGGGGAATCAGCCCCAGCATTTT
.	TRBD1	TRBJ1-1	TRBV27	CASSREGQLGGEAFF	TGTGCCAGCAGTCGAGAGGGACAGTTGGGAGGGGAAGCTTTCTTT
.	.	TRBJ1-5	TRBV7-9	CASSSFNQPQHF	TGTGCCAGCAGCTCCTTCAATCAGCCCCAGCATTTT
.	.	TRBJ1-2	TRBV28	CASSPQSQINYGYTF	TGTGCCAGCAGCCCTCAAAGCCAGATTAACTATGGCTACACCTTC
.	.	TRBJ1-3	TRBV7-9	CASSLGGLLGNTIYF	TGTGCCAGCAGCTTAGGGGGCTTGTTGGGAAACACCATATATTTT
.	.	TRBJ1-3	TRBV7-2	CASSLPGTSGNTIYF	TGTGCCAGCAGCTTACCCGGGACCTCTGGAAACACCATATATTTT
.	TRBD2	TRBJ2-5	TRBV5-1	CASSLRGLAGGGETQYF	TGCGCCAGCAGCTTGAGGGGACTAGCGGGAGGCGGGGAGACCCAGTACTTC
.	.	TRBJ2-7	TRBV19	CATSVSSEEQYF	TGTGCCACTAGCGTATCCTCGGAAGAGCAGTACTTC
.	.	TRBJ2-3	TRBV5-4	CASSLAAGGDTQYF	TGTGCCAGCAGCTTAGCCGCGGGCGGAGATACGCAGTATTTT
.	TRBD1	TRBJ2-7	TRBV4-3	CASSLGQGNYEQYF	TGCGCCAGCAGCCTCGGACAGGGTAACTACGAGCAGTACTTC
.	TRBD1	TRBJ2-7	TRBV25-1	CASSRGGNLGTGIHEQYF	TGTGCCAGCAGTAGAGGAGGGAACCTCGGGACAGGGATCCACGAGCAGTACTTC
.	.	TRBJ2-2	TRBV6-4	CASSERVQGRTGELFF	TGTGCCAGCAGTGAACGTGTCCAAGGACGCACCGGGGAGCTGTTTTTT
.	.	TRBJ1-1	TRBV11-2	CASSIRLDTEAFF	TGTGCCAGCAGTATAAGACTGGACACTGAAGCTTTCTTT
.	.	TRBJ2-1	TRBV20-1	CSASRRGAYNEQFF	TGCAGTGCTAGTAGGCGCGGGGCTTACAATGAGCAGTTCTTC
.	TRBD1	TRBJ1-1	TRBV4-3	CASSLKTGEAFF	TGCGCCAGCAGCCTTAAAACAGGGGAGGCTTTCTTT
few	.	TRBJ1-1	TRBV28	CASSGYAEAFF	TGTGCCAGCAGCGGTTATGCTGAAGCTTTCTTT
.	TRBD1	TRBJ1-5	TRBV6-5	CASSYGTGSQPQHF	TGTGCCAGCAGTTACGGGACAGGTAGTCAGCCCCAGCATTTT
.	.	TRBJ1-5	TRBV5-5	CASSLRGDQPQHF	TGTGCCAGCAGCTTGAGAGGGGATCAGCCCCAGCATTTT
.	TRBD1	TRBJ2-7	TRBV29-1	CSVAGTEISYEQYF	TGCAGCGTCGCTGGGACAGAAATCTCCTACGAGCAGTACTTC
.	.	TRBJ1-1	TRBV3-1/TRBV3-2	CASSQATPGLSSRRNTEAFF	TGTGCCAGCAGCCAAGCAACTCCCGGTCTTTCCTCGCGGCGGAACACTGAAGCTTTCTTT
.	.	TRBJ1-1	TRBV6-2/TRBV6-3	CASSYVGINTEAFF	TGTGCCAGCAGTTATGTGGGAATTAACACTGAAGCTTTCTTT
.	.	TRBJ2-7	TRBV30	CAWRPLGGVVPLF	TGTGCCTGGAGGCCCCTCGGTGGGGTTGTCCCCCTTTTC
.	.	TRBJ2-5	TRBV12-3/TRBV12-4	CASRQYETQYF	TGTGCCAGCAGGCAGTATGAGACCCAGTACTTC
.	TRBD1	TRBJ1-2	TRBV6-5	CASSFGQGANGYTF	TGTGCCAGCAGTTTCGGACAGGGGGCGAATGGCTACACCTTC
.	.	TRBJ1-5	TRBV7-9	CASSDSHQPQHF	TGTGCCAGCAGTGACAGCCATCAGCCCCAGCATTTT
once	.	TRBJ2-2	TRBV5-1	CASSPQKRVRTGELFF	TGCGCCAGCAGCCCGCAGAAGCGGGTAAGAACCGGGGAGCTGTTTTTT
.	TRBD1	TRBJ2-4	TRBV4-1	CASSHGTGDADIQYF	TGCGCCAGCAGCCATGGGACAGGGGATGCCGACATTCAGTACTTC
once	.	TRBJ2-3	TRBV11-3	CASSRQGGDTQYF	TGTGCCAGCAGCCGCCAAGGGGGAGATACGCAGTATTTT
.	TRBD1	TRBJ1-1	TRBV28	CASSFDRGGTEAFF	TGTGCCAGCAGTTTCGACAGGGGAGGAACTGAAGCTTTCTTT
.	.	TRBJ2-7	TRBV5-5	CASSLTTHRDEQYF	TGTGCCAGCAGCCTGACTACACACAGGGACGAGCAGTACTTC
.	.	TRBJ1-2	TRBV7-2	CASSLDKGGRDGYTF	TGTGCCAGCAGCTTAGATAAGGGGGGCAGGGATGGCTACACCTTC
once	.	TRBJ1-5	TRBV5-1	CASRKLDKDQPQHF	TGCGCCAGCAGGAAACTGGACAAAGATCAGCCCCAGCATTTT
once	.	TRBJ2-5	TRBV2	CASNEGGPQETQYF	TGTGCCAGCAACGAGGGGGGCCCCCAAGAGACCCAGTACTTC
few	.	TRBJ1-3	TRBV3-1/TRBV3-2	CASSQESAGVWKNTIYF	TGTGCCAGCAGCCAGGAATCTGCAGGGGTTTGGAAAAACACCATATATTTT
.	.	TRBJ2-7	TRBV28	CASSLAGWLYEQYF	TGTGCCAGCAGTTTAGCGGGATGGCTCTACGAGCAGTACTTC
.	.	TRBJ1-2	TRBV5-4	CASSLEQADYGYTF	TGTGCCAGCAGCTTAGAACAGGCGGACTATGGCTACACCTTC
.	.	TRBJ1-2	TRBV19	CASHGHPNYGYTF	TGTGCCAGTCATGGGCACCCTAACTATGGCTACACCTTC
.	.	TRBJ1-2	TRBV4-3	CASSQDRGSRAPVYGYTF	TGCGCCAGCAGCCAAGACAGGGGATCACGGGCGCCCGTCTATGGCTACACCTTC
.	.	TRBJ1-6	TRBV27	CASRLQGMGSPLHF	TGTGCCAGCAGGTTGCAGGGTATGGGTTCACCCCTCCACTTT
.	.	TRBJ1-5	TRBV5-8	CASSLLDQPQHF	TGTGCCAGCAGCTTGTTAGACCAGCCCCAGCATTTT
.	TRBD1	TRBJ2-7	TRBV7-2	CASSSGQGAGEQYF	TGTGCCAGCAGCTCCGGACAGGGGGCCGGCGAGCAGTACTTC
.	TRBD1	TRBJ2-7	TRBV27	CASSSLGQGYEQYF	TGTGCCAGCAGTAGCCTGGGACAGGGCTACGAGCAGTACTTC
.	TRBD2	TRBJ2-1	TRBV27	CASSPRASGSLNEQFF	TGTGCCAGCAGTCCCCGGGCTAGCGGGAGTTTAAATGAGCAGTTCTTC
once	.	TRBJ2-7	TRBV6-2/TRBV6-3	CASSYLLRGEQYF	TGTGCCAGCAGTTACTTGCTTCGCGGCGAGCAGTACTTC
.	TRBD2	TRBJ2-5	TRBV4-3	CASSQGLAGGKTQYF	TGCGCCAGCAGCCAAGGACTAGCGGGGGGGAAGACCCAGTACTTC
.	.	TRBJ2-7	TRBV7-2	CASSLGIGRGYEQYF	TGTGCCAGCAGCTTAGGAATTGGCAGGGGATACGAGCAGTACTTC
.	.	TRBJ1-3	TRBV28	CASSALMGAVSGNTIYF	TGTGCCAGCAGTGCCCTGATGGGGGCAGTCTCTGGAAACACCATATATTTT
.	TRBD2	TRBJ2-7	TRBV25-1	CASSEVGGIWQYF	TGTGCCAGCAGTGAAGTGGGGGGGATCTGGCAGTACTTC
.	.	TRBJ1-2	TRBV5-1	CASSLEANLGGYTF	TGCGCCAGCAGCTTGGAAGCTAACCTGGGGGGCTACACCTTC
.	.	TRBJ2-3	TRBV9	CASSARQLDTQYF	TGTGCCAGCAGCGCCCGACAGTTAGATACGCAGTATTTT
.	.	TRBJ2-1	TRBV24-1	CATSDFRLNNEQFF	TGTGCCACCAGTGATTTCCGGCTTAACAATGAGCAGTTCTTC
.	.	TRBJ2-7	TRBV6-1	CASSEEGFYYEQYF	TGTGCCAGCAGTGAAGAGGGCTTCTACTACGAGCAGTACTTC